This T cell receptor (beta chain) was retrieved from a study of T cells after posttransplantation cyclophosphamide (dated by TCRdb to the mid-2010s). For context, the study as a whole: Using TRB sequencing, the study followed how the T cell repertoire reconstituted after myeloablative bone marrow transplantation in which posttransplantation cyclophosphamide served as GVHD prophylaxis. Samples from 30 to 45 PTCy-treated patients and over 15 related bone marrow donors of those patients were subjected to antigen receptor sequencing. Blood from every one of the roughly 30 PTCy patients who had 1-year posttransplant specimens underwent TRB sequencing. In 3 patients, TRB sequencing was also performed on up to roughly 3 more blood samples taken 2 to 5.2 years after transplant, and in a handful of patients, pretransplant blood was also TRB-sequenced. TRA and TRB clonality were tightly correlated in eight to ten samples, so subsequent TCR analyses focused on TRB only. Public TRB sequences were searched against a database of over 3,500 sequences associated with responses to pathogens, tumor antigens, self-antigens and alloantigens.

Details on this clone: No cognate antigen has been identified for it. No qualities accompany the bases; no much larger clone lies one base away.

The CDR1 and CDR2 encoded by the germline V gene are SGHTS and YDEGEE. Counted from cysteine to phenylalanine, this CDR3 has 16 amino acids. The DNA shown is the 48-base CDR3, in frame from base 1. At the junction V is shortened by 1 base and J by 2 bases; bases outside the gene matches: 3. Broader findings and caveats from the paper: At 1-2 months, donor-recipient similarity was low but rose over the first year, and the later blood repertoires were often dominated by donor CD8+ memory clones. Across 45 or so patients, TRB clonality was highly associated with recipient CMV seropositivity and CMV reactivation, and PTCy diversity was similar to diversity in CNI/methotrexate controls. The TRB repertoires of T cells infiltrating skin or GI tract showed only limited overlap with the TRB repertoires of T cells in blood.

The control group consisted of roughly 10 patients who received myeloablative marrow transplants with methotrexate plus a calcineurin inhibitor and who were sampled 1 year after transplant. Peripheral blood and bone marrow mononuclear cells were isolated by Ficoll-Hypaque density centrifugation and were cryopreserved. Genomic DNA was used for TRB sequencing, which was performed with the immunoSEQ assay at survey resolution or with the hsTCRB kit. The paper's data handling went like this. The immunoSEQ software was used for initial read processing, and the LymphoSeq R package was used for repertoire analyses. Clonality was computed as 1 minus normalized Shannon entropy, and a Gini coefficient was also calculated for each TRB dataset. Phenotypes of unsorted samples were inferred by mapping TRB sequences from sorted subsets of the recipient or donor onto unsorted samples of the same recipient. This is the immuneACCESS table as TCRdb keeps it, with only in-frame sequences that have V and J called. A part of the clones is gone; compared with another copy, unresolved V genes explain less than half, and the rest is unexplained. That table supplies the V and J calls and clone size; D and trimming were determined from the DNA. Across this sample there are about 15,000 clones, with approximately 84% seen only once. Less than 5.5% of the sample goes to the ten largest clones.

This receptor was taken from a young adult male patient who received an allogeneic stem cell transplant from a related donor, was CMV-positive, and had no GVHD. After a transplant, the graft donor may have provided part of the T cells. The rearranged segments are TRBV5-8 and TRBJ2-2, with 9 junctional bases fitting TRBD1. The source material was PBMCs, sampled less than 400 days after allogeneic stem cell transplant with calcineurin inhibitor and methotrexate. The DNA is TGTGCCAGCAGCTTGCCCACAGGGGGCAACACCGGGGAGCTGTTTTTT. This sequence encodes CASSLPTGGNTGELFF.